A single TCR beta chain is shown here with its context. Its antigen remains unidentified. The data derive from a study of tumor and adjacent non-tumor tissue in lung cancer. Study-level background: The patients, roughly 9 men and 4 to 6 women, were about 30 to 76 with stage I to III disease. Overall study results and limits: Tumor TCR diversity, when higher, was linked to shorter survival. Tumor repertoires had a smaller top 100 clone share than normal lung.

TCRbeta libraries were built with three rounds of nested PCR, modified from ARM-PCR. TCRdb reprocessed the multiplex PCR reads with MiXCR, giving one entry per CDR3 protein. This sample has about 93,000 distinct CDR3 sequences, with approximately 70% found just once. The template was RNA from unsorted bulk tissue. The germline V gene encodes CDR1 WSHSY and CDR2 SAAADI. Trimming stripped 10 bases from V and 1 base from J, with 16 bases between. The CDR3 extends over 14 amino acids. Sequencing input: lung tumor tissue. This sequence joins TRBV10-2 and TRBJ1-1; D gene unclear. This receptor was identified in a man aged 55 to 70 with non-small cell lung cancer. CDR3 protein: CANKLRVENTEAFF. CDR3 nucleotides: TGCGCCAATAAACTTAGGGTGGAGAACACTGAAGCTTTCTTT.